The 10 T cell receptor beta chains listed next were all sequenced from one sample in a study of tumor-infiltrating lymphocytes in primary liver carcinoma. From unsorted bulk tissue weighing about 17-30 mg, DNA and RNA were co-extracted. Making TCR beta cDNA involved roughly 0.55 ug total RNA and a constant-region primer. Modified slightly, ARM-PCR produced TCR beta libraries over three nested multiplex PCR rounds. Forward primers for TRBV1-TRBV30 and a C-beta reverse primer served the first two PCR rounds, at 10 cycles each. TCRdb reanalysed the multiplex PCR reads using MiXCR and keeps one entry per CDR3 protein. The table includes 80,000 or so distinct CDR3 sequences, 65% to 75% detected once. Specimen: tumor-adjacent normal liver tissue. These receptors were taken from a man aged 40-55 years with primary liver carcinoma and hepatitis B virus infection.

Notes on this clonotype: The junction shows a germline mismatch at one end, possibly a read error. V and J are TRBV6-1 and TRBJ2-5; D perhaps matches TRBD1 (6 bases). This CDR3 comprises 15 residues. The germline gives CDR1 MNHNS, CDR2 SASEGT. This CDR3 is CASSEVSGEQETQYF. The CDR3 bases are TGTGCCAGCAGTGAAGTGTCAGGGGAACAAGAAACCCAGTACTTC.

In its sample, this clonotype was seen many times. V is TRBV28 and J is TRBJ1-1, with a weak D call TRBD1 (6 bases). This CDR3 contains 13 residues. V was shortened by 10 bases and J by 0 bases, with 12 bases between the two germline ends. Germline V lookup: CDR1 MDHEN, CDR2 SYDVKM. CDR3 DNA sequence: TGTGCCATTAAGGGGGACCTGAACACTGAAGCTTTCTTT. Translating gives CAIKGDLNTEAFF. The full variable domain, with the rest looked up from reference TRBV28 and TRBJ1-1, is DVKVTQSSRYLVKRTGEKVFLECVQDMDHENMFWYRQDPGLGLRLIYFSYDVKMKEKGDIPEGYSVSREKKERFSLILESASTNQTSMYLCAIKGDLNTEAFFGQGTRLTVV.

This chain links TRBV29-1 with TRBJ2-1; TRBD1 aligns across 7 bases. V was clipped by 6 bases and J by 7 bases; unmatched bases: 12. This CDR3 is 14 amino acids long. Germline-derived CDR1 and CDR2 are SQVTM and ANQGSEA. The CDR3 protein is CSVLQGPPLNEQFF. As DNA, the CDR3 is TGCAGCGTATTACAGGGGCCCCCACTTAATGAGCAGTTCTTC.

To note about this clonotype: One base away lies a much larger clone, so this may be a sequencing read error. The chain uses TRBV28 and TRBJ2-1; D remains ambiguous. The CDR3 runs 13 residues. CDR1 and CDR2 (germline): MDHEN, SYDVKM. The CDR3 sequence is CGSSRSGSSVEFF. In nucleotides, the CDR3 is TGTGGCAGCAGCCGTTCCGGATCGTCGGTGGAGTTCTTC.

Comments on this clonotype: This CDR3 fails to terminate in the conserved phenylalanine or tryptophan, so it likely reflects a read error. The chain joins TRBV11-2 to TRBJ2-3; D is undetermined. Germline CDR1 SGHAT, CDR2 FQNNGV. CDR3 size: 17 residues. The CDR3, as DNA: TGTGCCAGCAGCTCCTTGCCCCTGAGCGAGAGCACAGATACCCAGTATCTT. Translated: CASSSLPLSESTDTQYL.

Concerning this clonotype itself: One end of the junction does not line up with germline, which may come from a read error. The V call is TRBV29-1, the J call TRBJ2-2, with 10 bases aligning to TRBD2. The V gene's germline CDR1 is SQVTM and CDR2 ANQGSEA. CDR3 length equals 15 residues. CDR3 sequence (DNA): TGCAGCATCGGGACTAGCGCGGCGAACACCGAGGAGCTGTTTTTT. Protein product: CSIGTSAANTEELFF.

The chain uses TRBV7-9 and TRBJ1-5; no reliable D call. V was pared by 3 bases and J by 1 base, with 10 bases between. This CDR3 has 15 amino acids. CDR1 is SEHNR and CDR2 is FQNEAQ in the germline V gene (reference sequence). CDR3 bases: TGTGCCAGCAGCTTGATGGGATCGAGCAATCAGCCCCAGCATTTT. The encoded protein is CASSLMGSSNQPQHF.

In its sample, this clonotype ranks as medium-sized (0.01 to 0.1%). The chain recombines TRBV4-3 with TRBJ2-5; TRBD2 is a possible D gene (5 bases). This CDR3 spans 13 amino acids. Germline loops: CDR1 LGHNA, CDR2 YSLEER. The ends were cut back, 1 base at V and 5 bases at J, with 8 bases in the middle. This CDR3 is CASSQGRGETQYF. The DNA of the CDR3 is TGCGCCAGCAGCCAAGGACGAGGGGAGACCCAGTACTTC.

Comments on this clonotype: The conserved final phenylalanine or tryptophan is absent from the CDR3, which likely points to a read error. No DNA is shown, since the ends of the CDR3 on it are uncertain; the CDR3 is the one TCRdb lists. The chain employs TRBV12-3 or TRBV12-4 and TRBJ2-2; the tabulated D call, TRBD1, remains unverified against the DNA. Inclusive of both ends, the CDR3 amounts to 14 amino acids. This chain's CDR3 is CASSHHRGAGEPLI.

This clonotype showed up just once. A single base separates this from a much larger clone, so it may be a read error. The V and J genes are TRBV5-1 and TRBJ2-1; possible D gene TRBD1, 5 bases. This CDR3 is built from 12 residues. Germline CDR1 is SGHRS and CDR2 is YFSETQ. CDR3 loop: CASTLLRADQFF. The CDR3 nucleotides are TGCGCCAGCACCTTGCTCAGGGCCGATCAGTTCTTC.